This entry is about one TCR beta chain. What it binds is unknown. Deletions cut 5 bases from V and 0 bases from J, with 10 bases between. CDR3 length: 14 residues. Germline V gene lookup returns CDR1 MNHEY and CDR2 SMNVEV (reference sequence). TCRdb re-called the 5' RACE reads with MiXCR, one entry per CDR3 protein. The top ten hold nearly 7% of the sample, which has fewer than 650,000 distinct CDR3 sequences, about an eighth seen once. The data were obtained in a study of CD8 T cells in ankylosing spondylitis. The study's findings and limits: Within matched ankylosing spondylitis synovial fluid, disease-linked clones were reportedly significantly enriched. Made up of about eight highly homologous variants, a TCR beta motif appeared characteristic of ankylosing spondylitis blood.

This TCR was recovered from a male donor with ankylosing spondylitis. Material: blood, either unsorted or a sorted T cell fraction (not recorded which). This chain joins TRBV27 and TRBJ1-1; the D is unclear. The CDR3 DNA reads TGTGCCAGCAGTACACGGACGGTGAACACTGAAGCTTTCTTT. Protein: CASSTRTVNTEAFF.